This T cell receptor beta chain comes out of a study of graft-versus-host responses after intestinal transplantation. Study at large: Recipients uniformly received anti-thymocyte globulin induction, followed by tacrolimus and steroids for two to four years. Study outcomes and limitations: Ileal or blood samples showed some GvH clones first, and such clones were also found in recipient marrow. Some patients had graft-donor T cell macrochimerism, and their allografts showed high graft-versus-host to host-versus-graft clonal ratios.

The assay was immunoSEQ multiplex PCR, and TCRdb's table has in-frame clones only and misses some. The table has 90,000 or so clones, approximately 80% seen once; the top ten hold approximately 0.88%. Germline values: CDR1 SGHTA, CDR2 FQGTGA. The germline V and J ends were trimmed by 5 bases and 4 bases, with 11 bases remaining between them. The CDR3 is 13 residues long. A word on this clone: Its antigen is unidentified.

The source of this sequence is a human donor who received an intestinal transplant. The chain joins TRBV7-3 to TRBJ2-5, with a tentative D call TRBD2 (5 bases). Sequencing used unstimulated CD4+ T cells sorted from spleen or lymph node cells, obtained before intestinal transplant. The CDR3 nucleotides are TGTGCCAGCAGCCCCGGGATGGGAGAGACCCAGTACTTC. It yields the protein CASSPGMGETQYF.